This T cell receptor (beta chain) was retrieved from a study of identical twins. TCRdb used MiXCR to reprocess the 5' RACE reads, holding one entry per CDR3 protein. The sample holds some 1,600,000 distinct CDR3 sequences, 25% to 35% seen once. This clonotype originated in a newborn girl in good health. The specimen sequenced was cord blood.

This CDR3 reads CASSSTWDYGYTF. DNA of the CDR3: TGTGCCAGCAGCTCCACCTGGGACTATGGCTACACCTTC. The V gene is TRBV13, the J gene TRBJ1-2; D not certain. Per the germline V gene, CDR1 is PRHDT and CDR2 is FYEKMQ (reference sequence). The CDR3 covers 13 residues. The germline V and J ends were trimmed by 4 bases and 3 bases, with 9 bases remaining between them.